The 30 T cell receptor beta chains in this list originate from one sample, sequenced in a study of T cell changes during pregnancy in multiple sclerosis. TCRdb keeps only in-frame clones here, not all; method: immunoSEQ multiplex PCR. The data hold about 15,000 clones, with roughly 83% observed a single time. Sequenced here: CD8+ T cells from peripheral blood mononuclear cells, sampled after pregnancy. The receptors come from a female donor in good health, enrolled as a control in a pregnancy study.

This clone was seen a few times. The V and J genes are TRBV2 and TRBJ1-1; 9 nucleotides match TRBD1. The ends lost 6 bases at V and 1 base at J; junction bases unmatched: 9. The CDR3 has 16 amino acids. Germline lookup yields CDR1 SNHLY and CDR2 FYNNEI. The CDR3 DNA reads as TGTGCCAGCAGAGTCGACAGGGGGTTAAGGAACACTGAAGCTTTCTTT. It translates to CASRVDRGLRNTEAFF.

The J gene is TRBJ2-3, the V gene TRBV5-1, with 15 bases that match TRBD2. CDR1 and CDR2 (germline): SGHRS, YFSETQ. This CDR3 region has 19 residues. The trim removed 4 bases at V and 0 bases at J, leaving 9 bases unmatched. The CDR3 DNA follows: TGCGCCAGCAGCCCGGGACTAGCGGGAGGCCAGGCTAGCACAGATACGCAGTATTTT. Translating gives CASSPGLAGGQASTDTQYF.

V is TRBV11-2 and J is TRBJ2-7; the D gene is possibly TRBD2 (5 bases). The CDR3 contains 14 residues. V shed 6 bases and J shed 7 bases, with 19 bases lying between them. Looked up from germline, CDR1 is SGHAT and CDR2 is FQNNGV. CDR3 nucleotide sequence: TGTGCCAGCAGGTCCTCGGGGTACCCTCGGGAGCAGTACTTC. Protein: CASRSSGYPREQYF. The full variable domain, completed using reference TRBV11-2 and TRBJ2-7, is EAGVAQSPRYKIIEKRQSVAFWCNPISGHATLYWYQQILGQGPKLLIQFQNNGVVDDSQLPKDRFSAERLKGVDSTLKIQPAKLEDSAVYLCASRSSGYPREQYFGPGTRLTVT.

This chain joins TRBV7-6 and TRBJ2-2, with D possibly TRBD2 on 5 matching bases. From germline, CDR1 is SGHVS and CDR2 FNYEAQ. Trimming removed 3 bases at V and 1 base at J, with 12 bases between. The CDR3 has 16 amino acids. CDR3 residues: CASSLGREQNTGELFF. The CDR3 DNA sequence: TGTGCCAGCAGCTTGGGTCGGGAACAGAACACCGGGGAGCTGTTTTTT.

The chain has TRBV6-4 and TRBJ2-2; 7 bases map to TRBD2. V was pared by 3 bases and J by 5 bases, with 3 bases of the junction left unmatched. The germline V gene encodes CDR1 MRHNA and CDR2 SNTAGT. The CDR3 length is 14 residues. This chain's CDR3 is CASSDNSGTGELFF. CDR3 nucleotides: TGTGCCAGCAGTGATAATAGCGGGACCGGGGAGCTGTTTTTT.

This clone appeared a few times. The chain combines TRBV6-1 with TRBJ1-3; D ambiguous. The CDR3 length is 15 residues. In germline, CDR1 is MNHNS, CDR2 SASEGT. Between the trimmed V and J ends, which lost 1 base and 0 bases, there was a span of 7 bases. The CDR3 loop reads CASSEGQDSGNTIYF. DNA of the CDR3: TGTGCCAGCAGTGAAGGCCAGGACTCTGGAAACACCATATATTTT.

J is TRBJ1-3 and V is TRBV6-1; D perhaps matches TRBD1 (6 bases). The CDR3 is 15 amino acids. The germline gives CDR1 MNHNS, CDR2 SASEGT. Trimming took off 0 bases at V and 8 bases at J, with 14 bases between the two ends. CDR3 DNA: TGTGCCAGCAGTGAAGCGCAGTCCGGGGGGCACACCATATATTTT. Protein product: CASSEAQSGGHTIYF.

Relative to its sample, this clone is medium-sized. The rearrangement uses TRBV6-4 and TRBJ2-3; 11 bases are shared with TRBD2. The CDR3 length is 16 residues. Per the germline V gene, CDR1 is MRHNA and CDR2 is SNTAGT. After removal of 3 bases from V and 5 bases from J, the junction contained 7 bases not matched to a gene. The CDR3 is CASSEKLAGEIDTQYF. The CDR3 region has the DNA TGTGCCAGCAGTGAGAAACTAGCGGGGGAGATAGATACGCAGTATTTT.

The chain has TRBV6-1 and TRBJ2-5, with 7 bases matching TRBD1. Trimming at V came to 2 bases and at J to 3 bases, leaving 3 bases not matched to a gene. This CDR3 is 14 amino acids long. Germline CDR1 reads MNHNS; CDR2 reads SASEGT. The CDR3 DNA reads as TGTGCCAGCAGTGAATGGGACAGAAAAGAGACCCAGTACTTC. Its translation: CASSEWDRKETQYF.

This rearrangement joins TRBV9 to TRBJ2-2, with 10 bases identical to TRBD1. Trimming at V came to 4 bases and at J to 5 bases, leaving 14 bases not matched to a gene. There are 18 residues in the CDR3. Germline V gene data show CDR1 as SGDLS and CDR2 as YYNGEE. DNA of the CDR3: TGTGCCAGCAGCAGCCCCCTGGCGGGACAGGGGAGGACCGGGGAGCTGTTTTTT. Translating gives CASSSPLAGQGRTGELFF.

This clone was recorded once. The rearrangement uses TRBV27 and TRBJ1-1; possible D gene TRBD1, 5 bases. Germline V lookup: CDR1 MNHEY, CDR2 SMNVEV (reference sequence). The germline V and J ends were trimmed by 5 bases and 0 bases, with 10 bases remaining between them. This CDR3 has 14 residues. The CDR3 sequence is CASSARQLNTEAFF. For the CDR3, the DNA is TGTGCCAGCAGTGCACGACAGTTGAACACTGAAGCTTTCTTT.

The CDR3, as DNA: TGTGCCAGCAGTTTGCGGCAGAGTGATTCACCCCTCCACTTT. Its protein product is CASSLRQSDSPLHF. This chain links TRBV28 with TRBJ1-6, with D uncertain. The CDR3 extends over 14 amino acids. Per germline, CDR1 MDHEN and CDR2 SYDVKM. Trimming took off 3 bases at V and 8 bases at J, with 11 bases between the two ends.

The rearrangement links TRBV6-4 to TRBJ2-1; 10 nucleotides align to TRBD1. After removal of 3 bases from V and 6 bases from J, the junction contained 8 bases not matched to a gene. The germline V gene encodes CDR1 MRHNA and CDR2 SNTAGT. The CDR3 loop spans 16 amino acids. The CDR3 DNA reads TGTGCCAGCAGTGAGGCGGGGGACAGGGGCGGCAATGAGCAGTTCTTC. It encodes CASSEAGDRGGNEQFF.

The chain carries TRBV6-4 and TRBJ2-1; 11 bases fit TRBD2. Germline assignment: CDR1 MRHNA and CDR2 SNTAGT. V lost 0 bases and J lost 1; bases outside the gene matches: 5. CDR3 length equals 18 residues. CDR3 region: CASSDSASGGKSYNEQFF. The DNA for the CDR3 is TGTGCCAGCAGTGACTCGGCTAGCGGGGGGAAGTCCTACAATGAGCAGTTCTTC.

The chain employs TRBV9 and TRBJ2-7; perhaps TRBD2 as D (5 bases). Germline V gives CDR1 SGDLS, CDR2 YYNGEE. V shed 7 bases and J shed 5 bases, with 19 bases lying between them. The CDR3 sequence is 14 residues long. CDR3 nucleotides: TGTGCCAGCGTCCTGGAGTCGGGGTACGACGAGCAGTACTTC. Residues: CASVLESGYDEQYF.

This chain joins TRBV7-9 and TRBJ2-2, with TRBD1 matching 9 bases. Germline-derived CDR1 and CDR2 are SEHNR and FQNEAQ (reference sequence). Trimming at V came to 4 bases and at J to 6 bases, leaving 3 bases not matched to a gene. The CDR3 length is 14 residues. DNA for the CDR3: TGTGCCAGCAGCTCCGGACAGGGGCCCGGGGAGCTGTTTTTT. Its translation: CASSSGQGPGELFF.

V is TRBV5-6 and J is TRBJ2-5; the match to TRBD1 covers 7 bases. The germline V gene has CDR1 SGHDT and CDR2 YYEEEE. Germline trimming cut 4 bases from V and 5 bases from J; bases unmatched to any gene: 8. The CDR3 contains 14 residues. DNA of the CDR3: TGTGCCAGCAGCCACAGGGGTTTAAGGGAGACCCAGTACTTC. It yields the protein CASSHRGLRETQYF.

V usage is TRBV10-2 and J usage is TRBJ2-1; D possibly corresponds to TRBD2 (6 bases). The V and J ends lost 8 bases and 0 bases respectively, with 8 bases between them. This CDR3 is 13 amino acids long. Germline values: CDR1 WSHSY, CDR2 SAAADI. The CDR3 nucleotides are TGCGCCAGCGGAGGGAGCTCCTACAATGAGCAGTTCTTC. This translates into CASGGSSYNEQFF.

V and J are TRBV9 and TRBJ2-7; 9 bases are shared with TRBD1. CDR3 size: 14 residues. Trimming at V came to 4 bases and at J to 5 bases, leaving 7 bases not matched to a gene. Per the germline V gene, CDR1 is SGDLS and CDR2 is YYNGEE. CDR3 loop: CASSPRDRVNEQYF. Written as DNA, the CDR3 is TGTGCCAGCAGCCCCCGGGACAGGGTCAACGAGCAGTACTTC.

The rearrangement joins TRBV13 to TRBJ2-2, with 13 bases matching TRBD2. This CDR3 contains 20 residues. J was trimmed by 5 bases and V by 5 bases; bases with no gene match: 17. Germline CDR1 reads PRHDT; CDR2 reads FYEKMQ (reference sequence). CDR3 sequence reads: CASSTRRTSGGPRGTGELFF. As DNA, the CDR3 is TGTGCCAGCAGCACCAGGAGGACTAGCGGGGGCCCCCGAGGGACCGGGGAGCTGTTTTTT.

This clone showed up just a few times. V gene TRBV11-3 combines with J gene TRBJ2-7; D possibly corresponds to TRBD2 (6 bases). V lost 7 bases and J lost 4, with 14 bases in between. The CDR3 totals 13 residues. Germline V gene lookup returns CDR1 SGHNT and CDR2 YENEEA. CDR3 in amino acids: CASKLAEGYEQYF. CDR3 nucleotides: TGTGCCAGCAAACTAGCAGAGGGGTACGAGCAGTACTTC.

The V call is TRBV5-6, the J call TRBJ1-5; possibly TRBD1 for D (5 bases). V lost 5 bases, J lost 4 bases, and 10 bases lay in between. CDR1 and CDR2 from the germline V gene are SGHDT and YYEEEE. This CDR3 is 13 amino acids long. CDR3 in DNA: TGTGCCAGCAGTCAAGCAGGGAATCAGCCCCAGCATTTT. Amino acid sequence: CASSQAGNQPQHF.

The chain's CDR3 is CASSVEDRPYEQYF. CDR3 coding DNA: TGTGCCAGCAGCGTAGAGGACAGACCCTACGAGCAGTACTTC. The gene calls are TRBV9 and TRBJ2-7; D may be TRBD1 (6 bases). The ends were cut back, 0 bases at V and 2 bases at J, with 9 bases in the middle. Germline V CDR1 and CDR2: SGDLS, YYNGEE. The CDR3 covers 14 residues.

Points on this clone: The sample holds other DNA sequences that translate to the same CDR3. The chain has TRBV9 and TRBJ1-2; possibly TRBD1 for D (6 bases). V was pared by 1 base and J by 7 bases, with 8 bases between. Germline assignment: CDR1 SGDLS and CDR2 YYNGEE. This CDR3 is 12 amino acids long. The CDR3 protein is CASSVRGGGYTF. In DNA form, the CDR3 reads TGTGCCAGCAGCGTACGAGGGGGTGGCTACACCTTC.

The V gene is TRBV7-3, the J gene TRBJ2-1; 7 bases map to TRBD2. The ends lost 5 bases at V and 7 bases at J; junction bases unmatched: 5. The germline gives CDR1 SGHTA, CDR2 FQGTGA. The CDR3 is made up of 13 amino acids. This chain's CDR3 is CASSPGGRNEQFF. CDR3 nucleotides: TGTGCCAGCAGCCCCGGGGGGAGGAATGAGCAGTTCTTC.

This clone was found a few times. The rearrangement uses TRBV4-3 and TRBJ1-6, with 11 bases fitting TRBD1. CDR1 and CDR2 from the germline V gene are LGHNA and YSLEER. This CDR3 has 16 residues. V was pared by 4 bases and J by 9 bases, with 8 bases of the junction left unmatched. The CDR3 DNA follows: TGCGCCAGCAGCCCAGAGGCCGGGACAGGGGGTTCACCCCTCCACTTT. It yields the protein CASSPEAGTGGSPLHF.

The chain links TRBV23-1 to TRBJ2-3; D possibly corresponds to TRBD2 (6 bases). TRBV23-1 is classed as an ORF, of uncertain function. Trimming pared 4 bases from V and 2 bases from J, leaving 16 bases between. The CDR3 runs 16 residues. CDR3 sequence reads: CASSRVGGEDTDTQYF. The DNA for the CDR3 is TGCGCCAGCAGTCGGGTCGGAGGGGAGGACACAGATACGCAGTATTTT.

This clone turned up a few times. The CDR3, as DNA: TGTGCCAGCAGTTCGGGACAGGGGGAGACCGGGGAGCTGTTTTTT. As protein: CASSSGQGETGELFF. This chain joins TRBV6-6 and TRBJ2-2, with 11 bases that match TRBD1. V gave up 4 bases and J gave up 5 bases; unmatched junction bases: 3. This CDR3 region has 15 residues. Germline V gene data show CDR1 as MNHNY and CDR2 as SVGAGI (reference sequence).

The rearrangement joins TRBV5-6 to TRBJ2-1; D not certain. CDR3 length: 13 residues. Germline V gene data show CDR1 as SGHDT and CDR2 as YYEEEE. Between the trimmed V and J ends, which lost 4 bases and 9 bases, there was a span of 14 bases. The CDR3 nucleotides are TGTGCCAGCAGCCCGACTTTAAAGACTGAGCAGTTCTTC. This translates into CASSPTLKTEQFF. The full variable domain, completed using reference TRBV5-6 and TRBJ2-1, is DAGVTQSPTHLIKTRGQQVTLRCSPKSGHDTVSWYQQALGQGPQFIFQYYEEEERQRGNFPDRFSGHQFPNYSSELNVNALLLGDSALYLCASSPTLKTEQFFGPGTRLTVL.

The chain carries TRBV19 and TRBJ2-1; tentatively, D is TRBD2 (5 bases). Germline V gene data show CDR1 as LNHDA and CDR2 as SQIVND (reference sequence). The ends were cut back, 9 bases at V and 5 bases at J, with 11 bases in the middle. This CDR3 contains 12 residues. This CDR3 is CASQDGNNEQFF. For the CDR3, the DNA is TGTGCCAGCCAGGACGGGAACAATGAGCAGTTCTTC.